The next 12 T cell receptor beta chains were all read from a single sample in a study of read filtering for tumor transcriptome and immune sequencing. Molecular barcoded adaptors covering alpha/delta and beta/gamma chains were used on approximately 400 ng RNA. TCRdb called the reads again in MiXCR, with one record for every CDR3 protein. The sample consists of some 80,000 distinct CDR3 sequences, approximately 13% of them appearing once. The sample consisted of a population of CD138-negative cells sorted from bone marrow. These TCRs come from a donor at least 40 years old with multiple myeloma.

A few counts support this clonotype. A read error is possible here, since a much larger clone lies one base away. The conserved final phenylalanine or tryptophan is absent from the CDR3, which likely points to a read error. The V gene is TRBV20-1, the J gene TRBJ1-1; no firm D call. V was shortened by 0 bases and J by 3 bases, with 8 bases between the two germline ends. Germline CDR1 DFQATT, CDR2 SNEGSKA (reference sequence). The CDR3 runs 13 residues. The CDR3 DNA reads TGCAGTGCTAGAGAAGGCAGTTACACTGAAGCTTTCCTT. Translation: CSAREGSYTEAFL.

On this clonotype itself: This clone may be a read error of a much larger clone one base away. The CDR3 DNA is TGTGCCAGCAGCTCGTTAGGGACAGGGGACACTGAAGCTTTCTTT. It yields the protein CASSSLGTGDTEAFF. V and J are TRBV11-2 and TRBJ1-1, with TRBD1 identical over 10 bases. The trim removed 4 bases at V and 3 bases at J, leaving 5 bases unmatched. From germline, CDR1 is SGHAT and CDR2 FQNNGV. The CDR3 extends over 15 amino acids. Full variable domain (outside the CDR3, taken from reference TRBV11-2 and TRBJ1-1): EAGVAQSPRYKIIEKRQSVAFWCNPISGHATLYWYQQILGQGPKLLIQFQNNGVVDDSQLPKDRFSAERLKGVDSTLKIQPAKLEDSAVYLCASSSLGTGDTEAFFGQGTRLTVV.

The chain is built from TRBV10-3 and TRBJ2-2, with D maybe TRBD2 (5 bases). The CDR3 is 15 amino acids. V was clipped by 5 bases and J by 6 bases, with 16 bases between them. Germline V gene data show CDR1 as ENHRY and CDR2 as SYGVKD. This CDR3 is CAISSGGGRAGELFF. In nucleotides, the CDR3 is TGTGCCATCAGTTCCGGAGGAGGACGCGCCGGGGAGCTGTTTTTT.

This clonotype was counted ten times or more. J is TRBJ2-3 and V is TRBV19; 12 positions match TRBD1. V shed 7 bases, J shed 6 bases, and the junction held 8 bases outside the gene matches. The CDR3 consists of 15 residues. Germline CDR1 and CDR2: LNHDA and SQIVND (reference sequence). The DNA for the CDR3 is TGTGCCAGTACCGCCGGGACAGGGGGCTGGGATACGCAGTATTTT. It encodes CASTAGTGGWDTQYF.

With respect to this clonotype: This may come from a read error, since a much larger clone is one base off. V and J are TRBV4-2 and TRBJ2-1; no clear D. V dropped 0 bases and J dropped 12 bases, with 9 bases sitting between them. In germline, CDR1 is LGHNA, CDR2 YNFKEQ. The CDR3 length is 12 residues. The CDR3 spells CASSQDGLRQFF. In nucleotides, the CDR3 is TGTGCCAGCAGCCAAGATGGATTGAGGCAGTTCTTC.

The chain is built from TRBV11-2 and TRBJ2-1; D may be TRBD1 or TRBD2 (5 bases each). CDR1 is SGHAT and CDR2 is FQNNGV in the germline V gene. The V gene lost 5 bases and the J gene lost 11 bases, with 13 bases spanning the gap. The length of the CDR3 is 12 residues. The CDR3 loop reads CASSLGPDKQFF. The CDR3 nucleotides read TGTGCCAGCAGCCTGGGACCCGATAAGCAGTTCTTC.

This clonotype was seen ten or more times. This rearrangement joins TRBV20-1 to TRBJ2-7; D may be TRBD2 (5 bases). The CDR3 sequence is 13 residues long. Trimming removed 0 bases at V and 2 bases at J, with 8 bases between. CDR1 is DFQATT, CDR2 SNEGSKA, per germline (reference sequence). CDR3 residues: CSARDRRTYEQYF. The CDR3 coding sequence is TGCAGTGCTAGAGATCGGAGGACCTACGAGCAGTACTTC.

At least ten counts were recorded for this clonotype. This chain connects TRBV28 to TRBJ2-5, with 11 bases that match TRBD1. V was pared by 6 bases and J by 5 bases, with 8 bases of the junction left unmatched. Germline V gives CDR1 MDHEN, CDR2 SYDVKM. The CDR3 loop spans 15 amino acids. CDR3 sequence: CASSPGTGGVETQYF. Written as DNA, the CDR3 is TGTGCCAGCAGCCCGGGGACAGGGGGTGTCGAGACCCAGTACTTC.

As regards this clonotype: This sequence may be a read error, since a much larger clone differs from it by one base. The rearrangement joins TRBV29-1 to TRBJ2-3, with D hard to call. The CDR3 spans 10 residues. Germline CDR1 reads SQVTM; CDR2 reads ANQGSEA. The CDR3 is CALGADTQYF. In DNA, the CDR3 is TGCGCACTCGGCGCAGATACGCAGTATTTT.

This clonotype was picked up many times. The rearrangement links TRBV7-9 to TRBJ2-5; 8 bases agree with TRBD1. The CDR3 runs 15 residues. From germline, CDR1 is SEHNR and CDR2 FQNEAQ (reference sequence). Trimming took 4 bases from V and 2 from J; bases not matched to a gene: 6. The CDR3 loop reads CASSSGQGRQETQYF. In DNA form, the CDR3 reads TGTGCCAGCAGCTCTGGACAGGGCCGACAAGAGACCCAGTACTTC. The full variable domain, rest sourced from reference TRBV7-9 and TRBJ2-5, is DTGVSQNPRHKITKRGQNVTFRCDPISEHNRLYWYRQTLGQGPEFLTYFQNEAQLEKSRLLSDRFSAERPKGSFSTLEIQRTEQGDSAMYLCASSSGQGRQETQYFGPGTRLLVL.

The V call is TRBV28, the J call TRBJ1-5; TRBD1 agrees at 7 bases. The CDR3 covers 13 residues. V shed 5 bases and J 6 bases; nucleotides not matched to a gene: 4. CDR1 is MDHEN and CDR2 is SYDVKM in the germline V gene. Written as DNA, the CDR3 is TGTGCCAGCAGTCAACAGGGGCGTCAGCCCCAGCATTTT. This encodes CASSQQGRQPQHF.

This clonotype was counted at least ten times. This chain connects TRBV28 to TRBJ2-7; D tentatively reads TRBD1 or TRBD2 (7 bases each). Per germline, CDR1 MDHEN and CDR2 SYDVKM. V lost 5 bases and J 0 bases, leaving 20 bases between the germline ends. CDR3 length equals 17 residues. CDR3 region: CASSLPGGSGLSYEQYF. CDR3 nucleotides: TGTGCCAGCAGTCTCCCAGGGGGTAGCGGGCTCTCCTACGAGCAGTACTTC.